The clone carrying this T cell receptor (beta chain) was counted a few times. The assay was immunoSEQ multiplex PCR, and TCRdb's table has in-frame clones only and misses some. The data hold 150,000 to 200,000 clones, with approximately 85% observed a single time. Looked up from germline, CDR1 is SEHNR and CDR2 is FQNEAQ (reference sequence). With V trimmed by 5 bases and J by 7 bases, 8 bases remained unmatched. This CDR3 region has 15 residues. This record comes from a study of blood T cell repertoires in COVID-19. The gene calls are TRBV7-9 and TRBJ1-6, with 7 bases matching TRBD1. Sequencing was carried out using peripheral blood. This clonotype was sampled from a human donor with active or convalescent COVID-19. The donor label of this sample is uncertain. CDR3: CASSLGQDLNSPLHF. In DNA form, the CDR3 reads TGTGCCAGCAGCCTTGGACAGGACCTCAATTCACCCCTCCACTTT.